Following are 9 T cell receptor beta chains from one sample sequenced in a study of CD8+CD57+ T cells in acquired aplastic anemia. Patients sequenced had flow cytometry evidence of CD8+CD57+ cell expansion. Genomic DNA templated the TCR beta VDJ and CDR3 profiling. Using its own MiXCR run on the reads, TCRdb lists one record per CDR3 protein. Of fewer than 200,000 distinct CDR3 sequences in the sample, 65% to 75% were seen once. The sample was sorted CD4+, CD8+, or CD8+CD57+ T cells (not recorded which) from PBMCs. Source of these receptors: a human donor with aplastic anemia.

This chain uses TRBV15 with TRBJ1-5, with 10 nucleotides matching TRBD1. The CDR3 loop spans 13 amino acids. Germline V gene data show CDR1 as LNHNV and CDR2 as YYDKDF (reference sequence). The V and J ends lost 7 bases and 4 bases, in that order; junction bases with no gene match: 1. As DNA, the CDR3 is TGTGCCACCAAGGACAGGGGGAATCAGCCCCAGCATTTT. This gives the protein CATKDRGNQPQHF. Combining the CDR3 with reference TRBV15 and TRBJ1-5 gives the whole variable domain DAMVIQNPRYQVTQFGKPVTLSCSQTLNHNVMYWYQQKSSQAPKLLFHYYDKDFNNEADTPDNFQSRRPNTSFCFLDIRSPGLGDTAMYLCATKDRGNQPQHFGDGTRLSIL.

V is TRBV6-5 and J is TRBJ2-7; 12 bases line up with TRBD2. The CDR3 extends over 16 amino acids. The V gene's germline CDR1 is MNHEY and CDR2 SVGAGI. V shed 6 bases and J 3 bases; nucleotides not matched to a gene: 9. The DNA of the CDR3 is TGTGCCAGCAGCAAAACCCAACTAGCGGGAGGCTACGAGCAGTACTTC. Its protein is CASSKTQLAGGYEQYF.

The V gene is TRBV7-2, the J gene TRBJ2-7; TRBD1 aligns across 7 bases. Germline lookup yields CDR1 SGHTA and CDR2 FQGNSA. Trimming cost V 5 bases and J 1 base; bases outside gene matches: 8. The CDR3 covers 15 residues. For the CDR3, the DNA is TGTGCCAGCAGCCGGGCGCCGACAGGGTCCTACGAGCAGTACTTC. Its translation is CASSRAPTGSYEQYF.

The V gene is TRBV15, the J gene TRBJ2-3; 11 nucleotides line up with TRBD2. The CDR3 contains 15 residues. After removal of 3 bases from V and 4 bases from J, the junction contained 3 bases not matched to a gene. The V gene's germline CDR1 is LNHNV and CDR2 YYDKDF (reference sequence). The CDR3 region is CATSSELAGADTQYF. The CDR3 DNA reads as TGTGCCACCAGCAGTGAACTAGCGGGAGCAGATACGCAGTATTTT.

The table lists this clonotype with a count of one. The rearrangement links TRBV10-3 to TRBJ1-3; D possibly corresponds to TRBD1 (5 bases). V was shortened by 4 bases and J by 0 bases, with 7 bases between the two germline ends. This CDR3 is built from 14 residues. Germline loops: CDR1 ENHRY, CDR2 SYGVKD. CDR3 nucleotide sequence: TGTGCCATCAGTGGCAGGGACTCTGGAAACACCATATATTTT. Its protein product is CAISGRDSGNTIYF.

This clonotype was detected many times. The rearrangement joins TRBV7-8 to TRBJ2-3; D is undetermined. Germline CDR1 reads SGHVS; CDR2 reads FQNEAQ. CDR3 size: 15 residues. The V end was cut by 4 bases, the J end by 3 bases, with 14 bases between. The CDR3 protein is CASSSPSHITDTQYF. CDR3 nucleotide sequence: TGTGCCAGCAGCTCTCCCTCCCACATTACAGATACGCAGTATTTT. Full variable domain (missing parts from reference TRBV7-8 and TRBJ2-3): GAGVSQSPRYKVAKRGQDVALRCDPISGHVSLFWYQQALGQGPEFLTYFQNEAQLDKSGLPSDRFFAERPEGSVSTLKIQRTQQEDSAVYLCASSSPSHITDTQYFGPGTRLTVL.

The chain uses TRBV9 and TRBJ2-3; maybe TRBD2 (5 bases). Trimming cost V 4 bases and J 7 bases, with 13 bases left between them. There are 13 residues in the CDR3. Germline CDR1 SGDLS, CDR2 YYNGEE. The CDR3 sequence is CASSLLGRNTQYF. As DNA, the CDR3 is TGTGCCAGCAGCCTCCTAGGGAGAAATACGCAGTATTTT.

The V and J genes are TRBV9 and TRBJ1-6; unclear D gene. This CDR3 region has 13 residues. V dropped 0 bases and J dropped 11 bases, with 9 bases sitting between them. The V gene's germline CDR1 is SGDLS and CDR2 YYNGEE. CDR3 sequence (DNA): TGTGCCAGCAGCGTAGTAGTAAATCCACCCCTCCACTTT. Translated: CASSVVVNPPLHF. The variable domain in full, completed from reference TRBV9 and TRBJ1-6, reads DSGVTQTPKHLITATGQRVTLRCSPRSGDLSVYWYQQSLDQGLQFLIQYYNGEERAKGNILERFSAQQFPDLHSELNLSSLELGDSALYFCASSVVVNPPLHFGNGTRLTVT.

The chain is built from TRBV4-3 and TRBJ2-7; the D gene is possibly TRBD1 (6 bases). Trimming removed 0 bases at V and 3 bases at J, with 9 bases between. CDR3 length: 14 residues. Germline V CDR1 and CDR2: LGHNA, YSLEER. CDR3 nucleotides: TGCGCCAGCAGCCAAGATGCCAGGGGCTACGAGCAGTACTTC. It specifies CASSQDARGYEQYF.